This passage covers 11 T cell receptor beta chains from one sample sequenced in a study of cytomegalovirus exposure and HLA in healthy donors. The PCR was carried out with 60 Vbeta primers and 13 Jbeta primers. Here immunoSEQ multiplex PCR was the method, and the copy in TCRdb shows in-frame clones only, minus some. This table holds roughly 150,000 clones, about 70% found once. The sequencing sample was made of PBMCs. The receptors were gathered from a middle-aged woman in good health and CMV-seronegative.

V gene TRBV2 combines with J gene TRBJ2-1; 8 bases are a match to TRBD2. Germline CDR1 SNHLY, CDR2 FYNNEI. The CDR3 covers 15 residues. Losses at the gene ends were 7 bases for V and 6 bases for J; bases not matched to a gene: 11. The CDR3 sequence: CASKRAGGELNEQFF. The CDR3 DNA reads TGTGCCAGCAAAAGGGCCGGGGGGGAACTCAATGAGCAGTTCTTC.

The chain employs TRBV2 and TRBJ2-5, with D uncertain. Trimming pared 4 bases from V and 4 bases from J, leaving 7 bases between. CDR1 SNHLY and CDR2 FYNNEI come from the germline V gene. This CDR3 comprises 12 residues. The CDR3 loop reads CASSVQAETQYF. CDR3 sequence (DNA): TGTGCCAGCAGTGTGCAGGCAGAGACCCAGTACTTC.

The rearrangement uses TRBV18 and TRBJ2-3, with 11 bases identical to TRBD2. J lost 2 bases, V lost 4 bases, and 2 bases had no gene match. There are 15 residues in the CDR3. Germline V gives CDR1 KGHSH, CDR2 LQKENI. The CDR3 sequence: CASSLAGGPTDTQYF. CDR3 DNA: TGTGCCAGCTCACTAGCGGGAGGGCCCACAGATACGCAGTATTTT.

There are a few counts of this clone. The chain combines TRBV27 with TRBJ1-2; no firm D call. The CDR3 extends over 13 amino acids. Germline V lookup: CDR1 MNHEY, CDR2 SMNVEV (reference sequence). V was pared by 3 bases and J by 1 base, with 6 bases between. CDR3 sequence reads: CASSLHSNYGYTF. The CDR3, as DNA: TGTGCCAGCAGTTTGCACAGTAACTATGGCTACACCTTC.

This clone turned up a few times. The gene calls are TRBV28 and TRBJ1-6; 10 bases are a match to TRBD1. This CDR3 has 15 amino acids. Germline V lookup: CDR1 MDHEN, CDR2 SYDVKM. J gave up 4 bases and V 4 bases, and 1 base lay outside the gene matches. The CDR3 bases are TGTGCCAGCAGTTCGGGACAGGGGTATAATTCACCCCTCCACTTT. It specifies CASSSGQGYNSPLHF.

This clone has a handful of counts. This chain uses TRBV5-1 with TRBJ1-2; possible D gene TRBD1, 6 bases. Trimming removed 4 bases from V and 2 bases from J, with 18 bases in between. The length of the CDR3 is 16 residues. Germline CDR1 SGHRS, CDR2 YFSETQ. CDR3 nucleotides: TGCGCCAGCAGCCAGTCCCCCGGGACACTAAACTATGGCTACACCTTC. Translation: CASSQSPGTLNYGYTF.

The genes are TRBV2 and TRBJ1-1; D not certain. The germline V gene encodes CDR1 SNHLY and CDR2 FYNNEI. This CDR3 is 12 amino acids long. Deletions cut 6 bases from V and 4 bases from J, with 9 bases between. CDR3 region: CASSLGPTEAFF. The CDR3 DNA is TGTGCCAGCAGCTTGGGCCCCACTGAAGCTTTCTTT.

This clone has only a few counts. V gene TRBV28 combines with J gene TRBJ1-2; the D gene is possibly TRBD1 (5 bases). CDR3 length equals 13 residues. V lost 2 bases and J lost 4, with 8 bases in between. Germline V CDR1 and CDR2: MDHEN, SYDVKM. CDR3 coding DNA: TGTGCCAGCAGTTTAGACAGAGGCTATGGCTACACCTTC. Its protein product is CASSLDRGYGYTF.

The CDR3 DNA is TGTGCCAGCTCACCATTAAGGGGGGGGACAAACACTGAAGCTTTCTTT. This codes for CASSPLRGGTNTEAFF. The chain joins TRBV18 to TRBJ1-1; D perhaps matches TRBD1 (6 bases). The germline V gene encodes CDR1 KGHSH and CDR2 LQKENI. There are 16 residues in the CDR3. V was shortened by 2 bases and J by 2 bases, with 15 bases between the two germline ends.

CDR3 sequence reads: CASSLGTSSEQYF. Written as DNA, the CDR3 is TGCGCCAGCAGCCTCGGGACTAGCAGCGAGCAGTACTTC. The J gene is TRBJ2-7, the V gene TRBV5-1; 9 bases align to TRBD2. The CDR3 is 13 residues long. The germline V gene encodes CDR1 SGHRS and CDR2 YFSETQ. V dropped 4 bases and J dropped 6; count of bases not matched to a gene: 5.

Comments on this clone: Sequence at one end of the junction differs from germline and may be a read error. This sequence joins TRBV7-9 and TRBJ2-7, with TRBD1 matching 8 bases. The CDR3 sequence is 16 residues long. The germline gives CDR1 SEHNR, CDR2 FQNEAQ (reference sequence). The CDR3 sequence: CSSSLGQGMGRYEQYF. In nucleotides, the CDR3 is TGTTCCAGCAGCTTAGGACAGGGTATGGGGCGCTACGAGCAGTACTTC.